What follows is one T cell receptor (beta chain) and its context. TCRdb's table, derived via immunoSEQ multiplex PCR, lists solely in-frame clones and lacks some. The profile shows about 87,000 clones, 84% of them singletons. This entry is derived from a study of PD-L1 blockade in urothelial cancer. The CDR3 is 13 residues long. V lost 7 bases and J lost 10, with 19 bases in between. Germline V CDR1 and CDR2: SNHLY, FYNNEI. Time point indicated: pretreatment peripheral blood. The genes are TRBV2 and TRBJ1-1; tentative D call: TRBD1 (5 bases). The receptor comes from a man aged 60-69 years with urothelial cancer. Sample: PBMCs, taken around atezolizumab (anti-PD-L1) treatment. The CDR3 here is CASNDVQEDVAFF. DNA for the CDR3: TGTGCCAGCAATGATGTACAGGAAGATGTAGCTTTCTTT.